Sequencing of this T cell receptor beta chain was carried out in a study of blood T cell repertoires in COVID-19. In the study overall: Donors in the United States, Italy and Spain gave samples during acute or convalescent COVID-19. The cDNA or gDNA used as material had been derived from T cells, B-cell-depleted T cells, or PBMCs.

In the original processing: Reference gene primer amplification in the assay estimated nucleated cell counts. Only in-frame clones appear in the TCRdb table, and some are missing; sequencing was by immunoSEQ multiplex PCR. V and J calls and clone size are copied from that table; D and trimming were computed from the DNA. The table includes about 210,000 clones, 90% to 95% detected once. Germline assignment: CDR1 MRHNA and CDR2 SNTAGT. The ends lost 8 bases at V and 5 bases at J; junction bases unmatched: 9. The CDR3 is 15 amino acids. The sequence was collected from a man aged 25-40 years with acute or convalescent COVID-19. Sequencing was done on a sample of peripheral blood. The V call is TRBV6-4, the J call TRBJ2-1; 10 bases line up with TRBD1. CDR3 sequence (DNA): TGTGCCAGCTTTATTCCGGGACAGGGGAACAATGAGCAGTTCTTC. It specifies CASFIPGQGNNEQFF.